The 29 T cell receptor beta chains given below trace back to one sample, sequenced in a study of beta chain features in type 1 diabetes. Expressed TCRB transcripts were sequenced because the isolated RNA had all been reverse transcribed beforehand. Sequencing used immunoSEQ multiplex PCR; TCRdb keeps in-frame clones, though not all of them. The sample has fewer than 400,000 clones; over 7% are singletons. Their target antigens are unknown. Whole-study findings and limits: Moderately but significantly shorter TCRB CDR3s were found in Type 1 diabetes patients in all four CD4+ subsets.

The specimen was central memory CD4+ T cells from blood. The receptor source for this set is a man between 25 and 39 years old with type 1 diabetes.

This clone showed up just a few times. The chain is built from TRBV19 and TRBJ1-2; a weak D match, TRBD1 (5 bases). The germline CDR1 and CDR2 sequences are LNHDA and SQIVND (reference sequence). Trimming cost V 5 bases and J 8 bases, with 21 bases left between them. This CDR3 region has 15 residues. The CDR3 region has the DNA TGTGCCAGTAGTCCCTGGGACGGGACTTTAAACGGCTACACCTTC. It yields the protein CASSPWDGTLNGYTF.

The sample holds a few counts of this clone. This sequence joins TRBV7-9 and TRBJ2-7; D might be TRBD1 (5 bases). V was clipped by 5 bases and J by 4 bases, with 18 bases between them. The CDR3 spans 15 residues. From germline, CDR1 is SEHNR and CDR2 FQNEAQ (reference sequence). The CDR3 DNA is TGTGCCAGCAGCCGAACAGGCCCCCAGGGTTACGAGCAGTACTTC. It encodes CASSRTGPQGYEQYF.

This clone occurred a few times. CDR3 sequence reads: CASSVHRTGAYEQYF. Here the CDR3 DNA reads TGTGCCAGCAGCGTACACAGGACAGGCGCCTACGAGCAGTACTTC. V is TRBV11-2 and J is TRBJ2-7; 7 positions agree with TRBD1. The CDR3 is 15 amino acids. V was pared by 5 bases and J by 2 bases, with 9 bases of the junction left unmatched. Germline-derived CDR1 and CDR2 are SGHAT and FQNNGV.

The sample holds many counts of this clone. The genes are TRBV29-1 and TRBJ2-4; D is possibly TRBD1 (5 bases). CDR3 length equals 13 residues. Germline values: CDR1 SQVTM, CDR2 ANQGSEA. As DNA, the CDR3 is TGCAGTTGGGCAGGGCAGGACAAAAACATTCAGTACTTC. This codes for CSWAGQDKNIQYF.

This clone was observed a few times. The CDR3 protein is CASKLAGYSYEQYF. The CDR3 bases are TGTGCCAGCAAACTAGCGGGGTACTCCTACGAGCAGTACTTC. This sequence joins TRBV2 and TRBJ2-7; 10 bases align to TRBD2. Germline V lookup: CDR1 SNHLY, CDR2 FYNNEI. The junction had 3 bases not matched to a gene; V was cut back by 7 bases and J by 0 bases. The CDR3 runs to 14 residues.

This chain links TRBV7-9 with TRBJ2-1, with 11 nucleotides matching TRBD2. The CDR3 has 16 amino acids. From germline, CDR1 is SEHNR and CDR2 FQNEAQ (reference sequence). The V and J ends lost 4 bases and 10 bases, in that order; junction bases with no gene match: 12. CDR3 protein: CASSSTYSGGAREQFF. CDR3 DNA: TGTGCCAGCAGCTCTACTTATAGCGGGGGGGCACGGGAGCAGTTCTTC.

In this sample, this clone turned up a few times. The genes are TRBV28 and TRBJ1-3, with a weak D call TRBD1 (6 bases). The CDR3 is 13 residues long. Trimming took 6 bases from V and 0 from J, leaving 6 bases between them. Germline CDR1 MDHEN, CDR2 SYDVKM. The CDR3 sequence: CASRDSSGNTIYF. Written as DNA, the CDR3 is TGTGCCAGCAGGGACAGCTCTGGAAACACCATATATTTT. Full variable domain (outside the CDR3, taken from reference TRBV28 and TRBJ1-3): DVKVTQSSRYLVKRTGEKVFLECVQDMDHENMFWYRQDPGLGLRLIYFSYDVKMKEKGDIPEGYSVSREKKERFSLILESASTNQTSMYLCASRDSSGNTIYFGEGSWLTVV.

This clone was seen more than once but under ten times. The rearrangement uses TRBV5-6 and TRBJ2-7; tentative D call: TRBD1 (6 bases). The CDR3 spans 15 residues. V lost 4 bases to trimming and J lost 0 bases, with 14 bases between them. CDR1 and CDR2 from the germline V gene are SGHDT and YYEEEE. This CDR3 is CASSRGGYSSYEQYF. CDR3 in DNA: TGTGCCAGCAGCCGAGGGGGTTACAGCTCCTACGAGCAGTACTTC.

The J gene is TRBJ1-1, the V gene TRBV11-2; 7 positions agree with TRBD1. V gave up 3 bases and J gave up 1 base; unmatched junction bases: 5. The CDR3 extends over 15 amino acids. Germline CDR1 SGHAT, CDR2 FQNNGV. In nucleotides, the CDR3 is TGTGCCAGCAGCTTCTCAGGGGGAGGGAACACTGAAGCTTTCTTT. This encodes CASSFSGGGNTEAFF.

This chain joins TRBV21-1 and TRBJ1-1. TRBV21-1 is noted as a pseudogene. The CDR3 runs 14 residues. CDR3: CASSNGLLNTEAFF. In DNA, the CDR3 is TGTGCCAGCAGCAACGGGCTCCTGAACACTGAAGCTTTCTTT.

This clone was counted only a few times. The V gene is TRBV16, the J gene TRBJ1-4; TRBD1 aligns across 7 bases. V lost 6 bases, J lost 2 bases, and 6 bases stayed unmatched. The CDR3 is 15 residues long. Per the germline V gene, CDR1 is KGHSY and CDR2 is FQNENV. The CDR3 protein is CASRPPTGTNEKLFF. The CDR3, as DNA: TGTGCCAGCAGACCACCGACAGGGACTAATGAAAAACTGTTTTTT.

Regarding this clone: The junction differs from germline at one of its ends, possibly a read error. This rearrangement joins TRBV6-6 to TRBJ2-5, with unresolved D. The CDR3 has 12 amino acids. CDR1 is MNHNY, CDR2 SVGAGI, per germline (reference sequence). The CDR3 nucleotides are TGTGCCAGCAGTTCTCAAAACCCGAACGCTGACTTC. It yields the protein CASSSQNPNADF.

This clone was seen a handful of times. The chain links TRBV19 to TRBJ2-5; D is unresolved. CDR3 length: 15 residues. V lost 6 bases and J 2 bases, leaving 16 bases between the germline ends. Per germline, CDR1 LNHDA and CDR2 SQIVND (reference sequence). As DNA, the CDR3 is TGTGCCAGTAGCAAAGGCTGGACCGTACAAGAGACCCAGTACTTC. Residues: CASSKGWTVQETQYF.

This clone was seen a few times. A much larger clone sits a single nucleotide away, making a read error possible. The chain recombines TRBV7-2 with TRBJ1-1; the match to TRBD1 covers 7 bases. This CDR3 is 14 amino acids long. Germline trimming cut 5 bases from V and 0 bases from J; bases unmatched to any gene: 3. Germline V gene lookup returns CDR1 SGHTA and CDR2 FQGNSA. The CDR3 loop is CASSPQGVNTEAFF. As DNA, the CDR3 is TGTGCCAGCAGCCCGCAGGGGGTGAACACTGAAGCTTTCTTT.

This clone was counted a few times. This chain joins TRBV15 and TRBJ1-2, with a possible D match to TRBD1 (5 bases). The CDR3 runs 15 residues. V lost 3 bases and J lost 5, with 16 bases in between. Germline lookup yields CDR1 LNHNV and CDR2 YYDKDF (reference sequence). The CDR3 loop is CATSRSGPDRYGYTF. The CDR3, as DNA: TGTGCCACCAGCAGGTCGGGACCAGATCGATATGGCTACACCTTC.

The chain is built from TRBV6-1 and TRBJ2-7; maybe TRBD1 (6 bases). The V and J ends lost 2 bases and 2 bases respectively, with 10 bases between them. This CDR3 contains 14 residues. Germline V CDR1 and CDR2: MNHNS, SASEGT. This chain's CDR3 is CASSELGAAYEQYF. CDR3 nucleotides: TGTGCCAGCAGTGAACTGGGGGCTGCCTACGAGCAGTACTTC.

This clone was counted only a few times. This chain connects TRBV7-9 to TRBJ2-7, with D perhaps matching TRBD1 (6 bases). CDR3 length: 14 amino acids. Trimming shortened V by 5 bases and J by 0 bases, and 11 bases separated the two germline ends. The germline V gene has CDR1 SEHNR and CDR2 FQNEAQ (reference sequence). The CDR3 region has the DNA TGTGCCAGCAGCCCCCAGGGGAGCTCCTACGAGCAGTACTTC. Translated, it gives CASSPQGSSYEQYF.

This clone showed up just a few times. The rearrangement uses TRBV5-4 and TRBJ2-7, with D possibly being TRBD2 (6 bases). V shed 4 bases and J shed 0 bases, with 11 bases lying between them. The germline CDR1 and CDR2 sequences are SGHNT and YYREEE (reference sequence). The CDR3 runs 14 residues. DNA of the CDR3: TGTGCCAGCAGCGCAGGGACTTCCTCCTACGAGCAGTACTTC. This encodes CASSAGTSSYEQYF.

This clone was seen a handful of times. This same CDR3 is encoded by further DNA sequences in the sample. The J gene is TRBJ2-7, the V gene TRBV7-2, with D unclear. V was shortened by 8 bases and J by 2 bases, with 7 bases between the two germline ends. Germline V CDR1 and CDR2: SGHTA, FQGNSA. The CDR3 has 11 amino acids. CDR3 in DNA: TGTGCCAGCGGGCCTCCCTACGAGCAGTACTTC. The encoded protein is CASGPPYEQYF.

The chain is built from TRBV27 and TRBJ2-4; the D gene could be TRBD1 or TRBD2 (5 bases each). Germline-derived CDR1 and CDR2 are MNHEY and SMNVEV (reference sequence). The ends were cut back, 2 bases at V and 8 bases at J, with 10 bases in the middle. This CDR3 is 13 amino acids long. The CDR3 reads CASSLRGVHIQYF. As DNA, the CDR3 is TGTGCCAGCAGTTTAAGAGGGGTCCACATTCAGTACTTC.

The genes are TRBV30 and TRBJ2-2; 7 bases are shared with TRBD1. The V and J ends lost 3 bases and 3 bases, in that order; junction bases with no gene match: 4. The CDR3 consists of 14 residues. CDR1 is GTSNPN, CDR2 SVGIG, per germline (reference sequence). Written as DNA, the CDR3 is TGTGCCTGGAGCTACGGGACAGACACCGGGGAGCTGTTTTTT. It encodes CAWSYGTDTGELFF.

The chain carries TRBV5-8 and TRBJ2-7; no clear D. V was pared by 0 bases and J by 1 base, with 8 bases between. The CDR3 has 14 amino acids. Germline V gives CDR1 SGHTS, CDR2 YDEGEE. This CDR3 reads CASSLGQASYEQYF. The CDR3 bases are TGTGCCAGCAGCTTGGGGCAGGCTTCCTACGAGCAGTACTTC. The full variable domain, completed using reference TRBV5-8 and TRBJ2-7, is EAGVTQSPTHLIKTRGQQATLRCSPISGHTSVYWYQQALGLGLQFLLWYDEGEERNRGNFPPRFSGRQFPNYSSELNVNALELEDSALYLCASSLGQASYEQYFGPGTRLTVT.

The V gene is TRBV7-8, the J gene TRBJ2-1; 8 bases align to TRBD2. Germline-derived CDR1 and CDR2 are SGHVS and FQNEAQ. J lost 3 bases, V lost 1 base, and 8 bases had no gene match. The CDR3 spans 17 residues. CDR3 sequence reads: CASSLEAGGQVYNEQFF. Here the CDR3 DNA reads TGTGCCAGCAGCTTAGAGGCGGGGGGTCAGGTCTACAATGAGCAGTTCTTC. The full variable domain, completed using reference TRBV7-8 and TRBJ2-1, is GAGVSQSPRYKVAKRGQDVALRCDPISGHVSLFWYQQALGQGPEFLTYFQNEAQLDKSGLPSDRFFAERPEGSVSTLKIQRTQQEDSAVYLCASSLEAGGQVYNEQFFGPGTRLTVL.

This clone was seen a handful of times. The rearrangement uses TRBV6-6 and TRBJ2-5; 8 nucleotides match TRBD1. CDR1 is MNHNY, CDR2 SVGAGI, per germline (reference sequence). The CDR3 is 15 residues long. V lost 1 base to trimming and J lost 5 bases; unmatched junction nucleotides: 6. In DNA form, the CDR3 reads TGTGCCAGCAGTTACTTGGGGACAGGAGCCGAGACCCAGTACTTC. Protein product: CASSYLGTGAETQYF.

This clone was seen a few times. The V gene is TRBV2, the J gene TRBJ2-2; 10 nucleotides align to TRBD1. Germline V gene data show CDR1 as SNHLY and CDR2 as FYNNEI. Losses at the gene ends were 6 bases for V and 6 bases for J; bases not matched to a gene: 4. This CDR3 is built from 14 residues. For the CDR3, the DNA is TGTGCCAGCAGGGGGACAGGGGAGTCCGGGGAGCTGTTTTTT. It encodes CASRGTGESGELFF.

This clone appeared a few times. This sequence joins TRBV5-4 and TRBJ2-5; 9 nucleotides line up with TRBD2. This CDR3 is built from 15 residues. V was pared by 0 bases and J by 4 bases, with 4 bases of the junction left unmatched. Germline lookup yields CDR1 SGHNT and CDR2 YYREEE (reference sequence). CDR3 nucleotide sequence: TGTGCCAGCAGCTTGGCCGAGCGGGGGGCAGAGACCCAGTACTTC. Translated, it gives CASSLAERGAETQYF.

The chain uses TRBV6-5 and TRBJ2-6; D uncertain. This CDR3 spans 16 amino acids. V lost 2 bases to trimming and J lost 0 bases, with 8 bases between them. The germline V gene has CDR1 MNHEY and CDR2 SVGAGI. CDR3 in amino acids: CASSYTINSGANVLTF. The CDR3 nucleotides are TGTGCCAGCAGTTACACGATAAACTCTGGGGCCAACGTCCTGACTTTC.

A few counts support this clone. The CDR3 sequence: CASIGGNTEAFF. Written as DNA, the CDR3 is TGTGCCAGCATCGGGGGGAACACTGAAGCTTTCTTT. The rearrangement uses TRBV6-1 and TRBJ1-1, with D maybe TRBD1 (5 bases). With 7 bases removed from V and 1 base from J, the gap between germline ends came to 7 bases. There are 12 residues in the CDR3. Germline V CDR1 and CDR2: MNHNS, SASEGT.

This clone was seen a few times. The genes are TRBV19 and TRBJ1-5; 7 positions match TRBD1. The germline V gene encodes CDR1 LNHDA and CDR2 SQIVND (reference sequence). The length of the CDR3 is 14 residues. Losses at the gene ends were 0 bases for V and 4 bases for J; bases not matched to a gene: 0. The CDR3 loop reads CASSIDRGNQPQHF. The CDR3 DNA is TGTGCCAGTAGTATAGACAGGGGGAATCAGCCCCAGCATTTT.